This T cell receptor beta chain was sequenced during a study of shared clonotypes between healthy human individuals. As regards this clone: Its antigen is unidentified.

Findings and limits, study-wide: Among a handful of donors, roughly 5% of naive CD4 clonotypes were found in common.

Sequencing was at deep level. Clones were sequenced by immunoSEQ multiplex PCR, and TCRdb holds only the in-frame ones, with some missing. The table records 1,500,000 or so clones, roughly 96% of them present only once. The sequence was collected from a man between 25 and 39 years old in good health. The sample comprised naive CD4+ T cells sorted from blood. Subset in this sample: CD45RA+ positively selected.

The CDR3 DNA reads as TGTGCCAGCAGCGTGATAAGTATGGAGCAGTTCTTC. Its translation is CASSVISMEQFF. The genes are TRBV5-6 and TRBJ2-1; D is undetermined. Germline assignment: CDR1 SGHDT and CDR2 YYEEEE. The CDR3 is made up of 12 amino acids. V dropped 4 bases and J dropped 10 bases, with 12 bases sitting between them.